A selection of T cell receptor beta chains follows, all from one sample in a study of blood T cell repertoires in COVID-19. Only in-frame clones appear in the TCRdb table, and some are missing; sequencing was by immunoSEQ multiplex PCR. Of roughly 290,000 clones detected, about nine tenths appear once; the ten largest clones hold about 1.8%. The sequencing input was PBMCs or T cells enriched from blood (not recorded which). The receptors stem from a woman aged 40 to 55 who had recovered from COVID-19. CDR3s include the opening cysteine and the closing phenylalanine or tryptophan. D genes are given only for firm matches. A row's size may be missing; if present it is once, few, many or a size class.

d_gene | j_gene | abundance | v_gene | CDR3aa | CDR3nt
- | TRBJ2-1 | - | TRBV7-2 | CASSLVLLYNEQFF | TGTGCCAGCAGCTTAGTACTGTTGTACAATGAGCAGTTCTTC
TRBD1 | TRBJ1-5 | - | TRBV18 | CASSPTGLNNQPQHF | TGTGCCAGCTCCCCGACAGGGTTGAACAATCAGCCCCAGCATTTT
TRBD1 | TRBJ1-2 | - | TRBV10-3 | CAISEGQGAPHYGYTF | TGTGCCATCAGTGAGGGACAGGGGGCTCCACACTATGGCTACACCTTC
- | TRBJ1-2 | - | TRBV2 | CASSGSGYGYTF | TGTGCCAGCAGTGGGTCAGGGTATGGCTACACCTTC
- | TRBJ1-3 | - | TRBV30 | CAGGRTGKGNTIYF | TGTGCCGGGGGGCGAACAGGGAAAGGAAACACCATATATTTT
- | TRBJ2-4 | - | TRBV7-2 | CASSRVRQNIQYF | TGTGCCAGCAGCCGGGTTCGGCAAAACATTCAGTACTTC
- | TRBJ1-2 | - | TRBV10-2 | CASRSGGNYGYTF | TGCGCCAGTAGAAGCGGGGGTAACTATGGCTACACCTTC
- | TRBJ1-2 | once | TRBV6-1 | CASSDERGGSYGYTF | TGTGCCAGCAGTGATGAACGGGGAGGGAGCTATGGCTACACCTTC
- | TRBJ2-5 | - | TRBV4-1 | CASSPKIGRETQYF | TGCGCCAGCAGCCCTAAGATCGGGAGAGAGACCCAGTACTTC
- | TRBJ2-7 | - | TRBV5-1 | CASSLADIYSYEQYF | TGCGCCAGCAGCTTGGCTGACATTTACTCCTACGAGCAGTACTTC
TRBD2 | TRBJ2-2 | - | TRBV6-4 | CATSSGGPGPEGTGELFF | TGTGCCACCTCCAGCGGGGGGCCGGGACCCGAAGGCACCGGGGAGCTGTTTTTT
- | TRBJ2-5 | - | TRBV30 | CAWGSAGETQYF | TGTGCCTGGGGCTCGGCGGGGGAGACCCAGTACTTC
TRBD2 | TRBJ2-1 | - | TRBV2 | CASSEGARLAVRGQFF | TGTGCCAGCAGTGAAGGGGCCCGACTAGCGGTCCGGGGGCAGTTCTTC
TRBD1 | TRBJ2-7 | - | TRBV5-1 | CASSVNPGGYEQYF | TGCGCCAGCAGCGTTAATCCAGGGGGCTACGAGCAGTACTTC
- | TRBJ2-1 | - | TRBV19 | CASSTGRAANEQFF | TGTGCCAGTAGTACCGGCAGGGCGGCCAATGAGCAGTTCTTC
- | TRBJ2-5 | few | TRBV19 | CASSIAGYQETQYF | TGTGCCAGTAGTATAGCGGGGTACCAAGAGACCCAGTACTTC
TRBD1 | TRBJ1-2 | - | TRBV4-2 | CASSQDSGQSYGYTF | TGTGCCAGCAGCCAAGATTCGGGACAGTCCTATGGCTACACCTTC
TRBD2 | TRBJ2-7 | - | TRBV30 | CAWSVGGGRAYEQYF | TGTGCCTGGAGTGTAGGCGGGGGGAGGGCCTACGAGCAGTACTTC
- | TRBJ1-1 | - | TRBV2 | CASSPETGNTEAFF | TGTGCCAGCAGCCCAGAAACAGGGAACACTGAAGCTTTCTTT
- | TRBJ2-3 | - | TRBV15 | CATSRSLADTQYF | TGTGCCACCAGCAGATCGTTAGCGGATACGCAGTATTTT
TRBD1 | TRBJ2-3 | - | TRBV7-3 | CASSLTGDNTDTQYF | TGTGCCAGCAGCCTAACAGGGGATAACACAGATACGCAGTATTTT
TRBD1 | TRBJ2-3 | - | TRBV18 | CASSPVQGVGTDTQYF | TGTGCCAGCTCACCTGTCCAGGGGGTTGGCACAGATACGCAGTATTTT
- | TRBJ1-2 | - | TRBV3-1/TRBV3-2 | CASSQGELEGTYGYTF | TGTGCCAGCAGCCAAGGCGAACTGGAGGGAACCTATGGCTACACCTTC
TRBD1 | TRBJ1-3 | - | TRBV4-1 | CASSQPRGLGNTIYF | TGCGCCAGCAGCCAACCTAGGGGGCTTGGAAACACCATATATTTT
- | TRBJ1-3 | - | TRBV9 | CASRPDGSSGNTIYF | TGTGCCAGCAGACCCGACGGGAGCTCTGGAAACACCATATATTTT
TRBD2 | TRBJ2-2 | - | TRBV5-4 | CASSSRTSGRTNTGELFF | TGTGCCAGCAGCTCCCGGACTAGCGGGAGGACGAACACCGGGGAGCTGTTTTTT
- | TRBJ2-7 | - | TRBV21-1 | CASSKAAVSSYEQYF | TGTGCCAGCAGCAAAGCAGCCGTTAGCTCCTACGAGCAGTACTTC
- | TRBJ1-2 | - | TRBV11-2 | CASSVTGYGYTF | TGTGCCAGCAGCGTAACAGGCTATGGCTACACCTTC
TRBD1 | TRBJ2-3 | - | TRBV2 | CASRGGTGGRDTQYF | TGTGCCAGCAGGGGAGGGACAGGGGGTCGAGATACGCAGTATTTT
- | TRBJ2-3 | once | TRBV12-3/TRBV12-4 | CASGPTTHTQYF | TGTGCCAGCGGCCCGACTACCCATACGCAGTATTTT
- | TRBJ1-1 | few | TRBV10-3 | CAAGEFTEAFF | TGTGCCGCCGGGGAATTTACTGAAGCTTTCTTT
TRBD1 | TRBJ1-6 | once | TRBV7-9 | CASSSPQYRGDNSPLHF | TGTGCCAGCAGCTCACCGCAGTACAGGGGCGATAATTCACCCCTCCACTTT
TRBD1 | TRBJ1-2 | - | TRBV6-5 | CASTNRGASGYTF | TGTGCCAGCACCAACAGGGGGGCGAGTGGCTACACCTTC
- | TRBJ2-3 | - | TRBV5-1 | CASSLNKPTDTQYF | TGCGCCAGCAGCTTGAACAAACCCACAGATACGCAGTATTTT
- | TRBJ2-1 | - | TRBV5-1 | CASSLTSGQEQFF | TGCGCCAGCAGCTTAACTTCCGGACAGGAGCAGTTCTTC
- | TRBJ2-6 | once | TRBV11-2 | CASSVDGQRFSGANVLTF | TGTGCCAGCAGCGTAGACGGACAGAGATTCTCTGGGGCCAACGTCCTGACTTTC
- | TRBJ2-7 | - | TRBV6-2/TRBV6-3 | CASSLIIGGSYEQYF | TGTGCCAGCAGCCTAATAATAGGAGGTTCCTACGAGCAGTACTTC
- | TRBJ1-4 | - | TRBV6-5 | CASSYSRAGEKLFF | TGTGCCAGCAGTTACTCGAGGGCGGGGGAAAAACTGTTTTTT
- | TRBJ2-1 | - | TRBV7-8 | CASSPYTPGLSGNEQFF | TGTGCCAGCAGCCCCTATACCCCCGGACTATCGGGGAATGAGCAGTTCTTC
- | TRBJ1-2 | - | TRBV6-5 | CASSHGGGYTF | TGTGCCAGCAGCCACGGGGGTGGCTACACCTTC
TRBD2 | TRBJ2-3 | once | TRBV30 | CAWGAGLGSTDTQYF | TGTGCCTGGGGTGCCGGACTAGGGTCCACAGATACGCAGTATTTT
TRBD1 | TRBJ2-5 | - | TRBV20-1 | CSASDRGTFPQETQYF | TGCAGTGCTAGTGACAGGGGGACCTTCCCCCAAGAGACCCAGTACTTC
- | TRBJ1-2 | - | TRBV30 | CAWTPGGALSGYTF | TGTGCCTGGACCCCGGGGGGGGCCCTCTCTGGCTACACCTTC
- | TRBJ1-5 | - | TRBV5-1 | CASSLDSGGNQPQHF | TGCGCCAGCAGCTTGGACTCAGGCGGGAATCAGCCCCAGCATTTT
- | TRBJ1-6 | - | TRBV6-5 | CASSYPQVCHSSPLHF | TGTGCCAGCAGTTACCCGCAGGTATGTCATAGTTCACCCCTCCACTTT
TRBD1 | TRBJ2-7 | - | TRBV6-6 | CASVSRQGGHEQYF | TGTGCCAGCGTATCGCGACAGGGTGGCCACGAGCAGTACTTC
TRBD1 | TRBJ1-1 | - | TRBV5-1 | CASSRTGDGTEAFF | TGCGCCAGCAGCAGGACAGGGGACGGGACTGAAGCTTTCTTT
TRBD1 | TRBJ2-3 | - | TRBV24-1 | CATSSAPGQGAPTDTQYF | TGTGCCACCAGTTCAGCTCCGGGACAGGGGGCCCCTACAGATACGCAGTATTTT
- | TRBJ1-4 | few | TRBV20-1 | CSARNGEKLFF | TGCAGTGCCAGGAACGGTGAAAAACTGTTTTTT
TRBD2 | TRBJ2-1 | - | TRBV4-2 | CASSHLTAREKYGEQFF | TGTGCCAGCAGCCACTTAACTGCGCGGGAGAAATATGGTGAGCAGTTCTTC
- | TRBJ1-2 | - | TRBV5-4 | CASSSWGGHGYTF | TGTGCCAGCAGCTCCTGGGGGGGGCATGGCTACACCTTC
- | TRBJ2-7 | - | TRBV5-1 | CASSLGTSGSSYEQYF | TGCGCCAGCAGCTTGGGAACATCGGGAAGCTCCTACGAGCAGTACTTC
TRBD2 | TRBJ2-3 | - | TRBV6-2/TRBV6-3 | CASSRLAGVGDTQYF | TGTGCCAGCAGCCGTCTAGCGGGAGTAGGGGATACGCAGTATTTT
TRBD1 | TRBJ1-2 | - | TRBV19 | CASTLYWDRLYYGYTF | TGTGCCAGTACCTTATACTGGGACAGATTGTACTATGGCTACACCTTC
- | TRBJ1-5 | - | TRBV6-2/TRBV6-3 | CASSYRGSNQPQHF | TGTGCCAGCAGTTACAGGGGTAGCAATCAGCCCCAGCATTTT